The present entry profiles one T cell receptor (beta chain) with its context. The antigen remains unidentified. Each sample yielded at least 6 million isolated PBMCs. The CDR3 extends over 14 amino acids. Germline CDR1 MNHNY, CDR2 SVGAGI (reference sequence). Trimming cost V 2 bases and J 8 bases, with 15 bases left between them. The sample comes from a study of blood T cells in healthy people across ages. Together with a sample-barcoded 5' primer, a J-beta primer mix was included in a second PCR lasting about 6 to 11 cycles. TCRdb fed the 5' RACE reads into MiXCR, producing one record per CDR3 protein. The sample lists roughly 1 million distinct CDR3 sequences; under 30% were seen once. General observations from the study: Diversity estimated from one million T cells was considered an underestimate.

These data were likewise used in another study, on T cells of mothers and their children. Turning to that study: When mothers and children were related, their normalized repertoire overlap, which was always slightly higher, did not differ significantly from that of unrelated pairs.

The clonotype was recovered from a girl aged 2 to 10 in good health. Material: blood. This chain connects TRBV6-6 to TRBJ1-2; D possibly corresponds to TRBD1 (5 bases). The CDR3 loop is CASSYTQGSGGYTF. In DNA form, the CDR3 reads TGTGCCAGCAGTTACACACAAGGATCAGGGGGCTACACCTTC.